The 8 T cell receptor beta chains reported below all come from one sample, sequenced in a study of resident and recirculating memory T cells in vitiligo (dated by TCRdb to 2017 to 2018). Receptor amplification or capture employed the immunoSEQ multiplex PCR assay. This immuneACCESS table, as held by TCRdb, lists in-frame sequences with V and J called but not all clones. Of the missing ones, under half trace to an unresolved V gene in checked studies; the others have no known cause. The sample has tens of thousands of clones on record, roughly 94% of them singletons. Roughly 5.1% of the sample belongs to the ten largest clones. Specimen: blood. These receptor sequences come from a male donor with vitiligo.

This chain connects TRBV2 to TRBJ2-3; D is ambiguous. Trimming took 2 bases from V and 3 from J, leaving 9 bases between them. From germline, CDR1 is SNHLY and CDR2 FYNNEI. The CDR3 is 14 amino acids. The CDR3 loop is CASSEITGTDTQYF. The DNA of the CDR3 is TGTGCCAGCAGTGAAATAACTGGTACAGATACGCAGTATTTT.

This clone was seen only a few times. V usage is TRBV14 and J usage is TRBJ2-5; D perhaps matches TRBD2 (5 bases). The CDR3 totals 13 residues. Germline CDR1 reads SGHDN; CDR2 reads FVKESK. V lost 0 bases and J lost 9, with 11 bases in between. Here the CDR3 reads CASSQEEGRAQYF. DNA of the CDR3: TGTGCCAGCAGCCAAGAAGAGGGAAGGGCCCAGTACTTC.

J is TRBJ1-5 and V is TRBV10-3; 9 bases fit TRBD1. Trimming removed 4 bases from V and 0 bases from J; junction bases left unmatched: 1. The CDR3 totals 15 residues. Germline-derived CDR1 and CDR2 are ENHRY and SYGVKD. The CDR3 reads CAISGTGDSNQPQHF. DNA for the CDR3: TGTGCCATCAGTGGGACAGGGGATAGCAATCAGCCCCAGCATTTT.

The genes are TRBV4-1 and TRBJ2-5, with TRBD2 matching 12 bases. Germline V gene data show CDR1 as MGHRA and CDR2 as YSYEKL. The CDR3 runs 16 residues. V dropped 1 base and J dropped 2; count of bases not matched to a gene: 2. CDR3 sequence reads: CASSQATSGGQETQYF. DNA for the CDR3: TGCGCCAGCAGCCAAGCGACTAGCGGGGGACAAGAGACCCAGTACTTC.

V usage is TRBV28 and J usage is TRBJ1-2; 11 nucleotides match TRBD1. This CDR3 has 15 amino acids. Germline V gives CDR1 MDHEN, CDR2 SYDVKM. The V and J ends lost 6 bases and 7 bases, in that order; junction bases with no gene match: 10. CDR3 sequence reads: CASRDRGLFFGGYTF. The CDR3 DNA follows: TGTGCCAGCAGGGACAGGGGGCTCTTTTTTGGTGGCTACACCTTC.

The chain combines TRBV28 with TRBJ2-7, with a weak D call TRBD1 (6 bases). The CDR3 runs 14 residues. V was trimmed by 5 bases and J by 7 bases, leaving 18 bases between them. Germline V CDR1 and CDR2: MDHEN, SYDVKM. The CDR3 DNA reads TGTGCCAGCAGTCTGGTAGGGGGTCTTTGGGAGCAGTACTTC. This gives the protein CASSLVGGLWEQYF.

The chain links TRBV4-1 to TRBJ2-5, with a tentative D call TRBD2 (6 bases). In germline, CDR1 is MGHRA, CDR2 YSYEKL. Trimming removed 4 bases from V and 4 bases from J, with 19 bases in between. This CDR3 spans 16 amino acids. The CDR3 region has the DNA TGCGCCAGCAGCCGGTGGGACTTCCTCAACCCAGAGACCCAGTACTTC. The encoded protein is CASSRWDFLNPETQYF.

The chain couples TRBV11-2 to TRBJ2-5; D gene ambiguous. The CDR3 is 14 residues long. Trimming removed 2 bases at V and 0 bases at J, with 7 bases between. Germline values: CDR1 SGHAT, CDR2 FQNNGV. The CDR3 sequence is CASSLTSYQETQYF. The CDR3 DNA is TGTGCCAGCAGCTTAACCAGTTACCAAGAGACCCAGTACTTC.